Below, one T cell receptor (beta chain) is given with its context. The antigen remains unidentified. The method was immunoSEQ multiplex PCR; TCRdb's version includes in-frame clones alone and lacks a portion of them. The sample gives some 90,000 clones, 70% to 90% of which show up once; 2.1% is in the top ten. The sample comes from a study of glioma-infiltrating T cells after dendritic cell vaccination. Study-wide results and limits: Higher TCR clonality did not directly relate to longer survival.

Time point noted: after dendritic cell vaccination, including at tumor progression/relapse. Only patients with spare fresh-frozen tumor and over two years of follow-up were included. PBMC were collected before vaccination, two weeks after the third vaccination, and at progression. V lost 4 bases, J lost 5 bases, and 7 bases stayed unmatched. The CDR3 extends over 15 amino acids. The germline V gene encodes CDR1 SGHRS and CDR2 YFSETQ. The receptor was derived from a human donor with glioblastoma. The starting material was blood, obtained after dendritic cell vaccination. The chain is built from TRBV5-1 and TRBJ2-1; 9 nucleotides line up with TRBD1. CDR3 in amino acids: CASSAGQGSHNEQFF. Here the CDR3 DNA reads TGCGCCAGCAGCGCCGGACAGGGGTCACACAATGAGCAGTTCTTC.